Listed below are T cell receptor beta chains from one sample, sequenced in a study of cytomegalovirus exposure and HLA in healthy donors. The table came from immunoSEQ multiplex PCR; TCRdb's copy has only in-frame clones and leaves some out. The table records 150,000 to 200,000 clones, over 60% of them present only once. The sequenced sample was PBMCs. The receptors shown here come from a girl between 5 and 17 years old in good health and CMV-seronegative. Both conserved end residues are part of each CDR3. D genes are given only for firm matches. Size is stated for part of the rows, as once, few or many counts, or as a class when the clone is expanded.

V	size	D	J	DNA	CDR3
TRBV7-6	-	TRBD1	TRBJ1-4	TGTGCCAGCAGCCCACGACAGGGATCAACTAATGAAAAACTGTTTTTT	CASSPRQGSTNEKLFF
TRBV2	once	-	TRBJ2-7	TGTGCCAGCAGTCCTCAGGGCAATGAGCAGTACTTC	CASSPQGNEQYF
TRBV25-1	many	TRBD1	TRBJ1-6	TGTGCCAGCAGTGAAGGGACAGGAAATTCACCCCTCCACTTT	CASSEGTGNSPLHF
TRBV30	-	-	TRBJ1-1	TGTGCCTGGAGGAGGTCGGGCACTGAAGCTTTCTTT	CAWRRSGTEAFF
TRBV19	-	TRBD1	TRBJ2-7	TGTGCCAGTACCCCCGGACAGGCATTGACCTACGAGCAGTACTTC	CASTPGQALTYEQYF
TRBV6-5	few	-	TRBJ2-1	TGTGCCAGCACCACGTCGTCGGGGTGGGAGCAGTTCTTC	CASTTSSGWEQFF
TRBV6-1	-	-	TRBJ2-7	TGTGCCAGCAGTGGGGCAGGTGGCTACGAGCAGTACTTC	CASSGAGGYEQYF
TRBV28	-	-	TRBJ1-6	TGTGCCAGCAGTTTCGGGAGGGGGGATTCACCCCTCCACTTT	CASSFGRGDSPLHF
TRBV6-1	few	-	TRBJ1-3	TGTGCCAGTCGGCTGGGAGTTAGCTCTGGAAACACCATATATTTT	CASRLGVSSGNTIYF
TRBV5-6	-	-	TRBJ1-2	TGTGCCAGCAGCTTGTCAGGGGCGGGTAACTATGGCTACACCTTC	CASSLSGAGNYGYTF
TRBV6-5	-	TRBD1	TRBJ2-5	TGTGCCAGCACTAAGGGACAGGCCCCTGGGACCCAGTACTTC	CASTKGQAPGTQYF
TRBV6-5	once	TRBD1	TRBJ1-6	TGTGCCAGCAGGGACAGGGGGAAATCACCCCTCCACTTT	CASRDRGKSPLHF
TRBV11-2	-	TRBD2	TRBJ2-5	TGTGCCAGCAGCCTTAGGGAACTAGCGGGGGAGACCCAGTACTTC	CASSLRELAGETQYF
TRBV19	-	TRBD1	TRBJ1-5	TGTGCCAGTAGTATTAAGGGGGCCAGGAGTCAGCCCCAGCATTTT	CASSIKGARSQPQHF
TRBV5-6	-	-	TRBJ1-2	TGTGCCAGCAGCTTGATTAATGGCTACACCTTC	CASSLINGYTF
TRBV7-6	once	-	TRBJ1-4	TGTGCCAGCAGCCGGGGACAACTGGATGAAAAACTGTTTTTT	CASSRGQLDEKLFF
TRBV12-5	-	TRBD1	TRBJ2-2	TGTGCTAGTGGCCAAGGGGGCGCGAACACCGGGGAGCTGTTTTTT	CASGQGGANTGELFF
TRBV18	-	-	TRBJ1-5	TGTGCCAGCTCACCCCCGGCGGGGCGCAATCAGCCCCAGCATTTT	CASSPPAGRNQPQHF
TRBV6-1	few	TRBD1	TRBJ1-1	TGTGCCAGCAGTGCAACAGGGGATACTGAAGCTTTCTTT	CASSATGDTEAFF
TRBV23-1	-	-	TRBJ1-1	TGCGGGGCAAAAAAGAACACTGAAGCTTTCTTT	CGAKKNTEAFF
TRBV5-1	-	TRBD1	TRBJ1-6	TGCGCCAGCAGCTTGATGACAGGGGGGAATTCACCCCTCCACTTT	CASSLMTGGNSPLHF
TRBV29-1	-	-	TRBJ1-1	TGCAGCGCGCCGGCCGGAGTTAGCACTGAAGCTTTCTTT	CSAPAGVSTEAFF